One T cell receptor (beta chain) is described in this entry. The entry originates in a study of T cell changes during pregnancy in multiple sclerosis. The assay was immunoSEQ multiplex PCR, and TCRdb's table has in-frame clones only and misses some. The sample consists of about 23,000 clones, 80% to 90% of them appearing once. The germline CDR1 and CDR2 sequences are KGHSH and LQKENI. Trimming removed 3 bases at V and 3 bases at J, with 14 bases between. This CDR3 region has 15 residues. The J gene is TRBJ1-1, the V gene TRBV18; D ambiguous. The receptor was derived from a female donor in good health, enrolled as a control in a pregnancy study. Sample: CD4+ T cells from peripheral blood mononuclear cells, taken in the first trimester of pregnancy. The CDR3 DNA is TGTGCCAGCTCACCCCAGGCTAATAAGGACACTGAAGCTTTCTTT. It translates to CASSPQANKDTEAFF.